Listed here are 26 T cell receptor beta chains from one sample, sequenced in a study of cytomegalovirus exposure and HLA in healthy donors. 60 Vbeta and 13 Jbeta primers were used in PCR. Data came from immunoSEQ multiplex PCR; TCRdb stores just in-frame clones and leaves some out. The sample lists about 130,000 clones, 66% occurring once. Sequencing was performed on PBMCs. These TCRs come from a human donor in good health.

This clone was seen a few times. The V and J genes are TRBV10-3 and TRBJ1-4; D might be TRBD1 (5 bases). The CDR3 has 16 residues. The germline V gene encodes CDR1 ENHRY and CDR2 SYGVKD. With 4 bases removed from V and 4 bases from J, the gap between germline ends came to 16 bases. The CDR3 protein is CAISAAQGGSNEKLFF. The CDR3 DNA reads as TGTGCCATCAGTGCCGCTCAGGGAGGTAGTAATGAAAAACTGTTTTTT.

The V gene is TRBV10-1, the J gene TRBJ1-3, with D unresolved. Trimming pared 0 bases from V and 1 base from J, leaving 10 bases between. The length of the CDR3 is 16 residues. Germline loops: CDR1 WNHNN, CDR2 SYGVQD (reference sequence). The CDR3 sequence is CASSESGQLSGNTIYF. The CDR3 coding sequence is TGCGCCAGCAGTGAGTCGGGCCAGCTATCTGGAAACACCATATATTTT.

The chain employs TRBV2 and TRBJ2-3; 7 bases agree with TRBD2. CDR1 SNHLY and CDR2 FYNNEI come from the germline V gene. V shed 6 bases and J 3 bases; nucleotides not matched to a gene: 9. CDR3 length equals 15 residues. DNA for the CDR3: TGTGCCAGCAGCCCAGGAGCGGGGACGACAGATACGCAGTATTTT. Translating gives CASSPGAGTTDTQYF.

The V and J genes are TRBV6-5 and TRBJ1-6; maybe TRBD1 (5 bases). The V end was cut by 8 bases, the J end by 5 bases, with 13 bases between. This CDR3 contains 14 residues. Germline V CDR1 and CDR2: MNHEY, SVGAGI. The CDR3 DNA is TGTGCCAGCCGTGGGAGGGGAGATAATTCACCCCTCCACTTT. This codes for CASRGRGDNSPLHF.

This chain links TRBV29-1 with TRBJ2-7; 10 bases agree with TRBD1. This CDR3 is 14 amino acids long. Germline lookup yields CDR1 SQVTM and CDR2 ANQGSEA. Germline trimming cut 1 base from V and 4 bases from J; bases unmatched to any gene: 4. CDR3 nucleotides: TGCAGCGTTGAAGCCCGGGACAGGGGATACGAGCAGTACTTC. Translating gives CSVEARDRGYEQYF.

The chain joins TRBV7-9 to TRBJ2-2; 8 nucleotides match TRBD2. J gave up 5 bases and V 2 bases, and 4 bases lay outside the gene matches. The germline gives CDR1 SEHNR, CDR2 FQNEAQ (reference sequence). The CDR3 is made up of 15 amino acids. DNA of the CDR3: TGTGCCAGCAGCTTACAAGCGGGAGCGACCGGGGAGCTGTTTTTT. Translated, it gives CASSLQAGATGELFF.

The chain couples TRBV2 to TRBJ2-3, with a weak D call TRBD2 (5 bases). CDR3 length equals 15 residues. Germline CDR1 is SNHLY and CDR2 is FYNNEI. V was clipped by 6 bases and J by 1 base, with 14 bases between them. The CDR3 DNA is TGTGCCAGCAGCGAGGGCAGCATACGCACAGATACGCAGTATTTT. Translation gives CASSEGSIRTDTQYF.

This clone was found once. The chain recombines TRBV10-2 with TRBJ1-1, with D possibly matching TRBD1 (6 bases). Trimming left V 6 bases short and J 1 base short, with 12 bases between. Germline-derived CDR1 and CDR2 are WSHSY and SAAADI. This CDR3 has 14 amino acids. The CDR3 loop is CASSLGGENTEAFF. The CDR3 DNA reads TGCGCCAGCAGCCTAGGGGGGGAGAACACTGAAGCTTTCTTT.

This chain links TRBV11-2 with TRBJ2-5; 8 bases are shared with TRBD1. The CDR3 spans 17 residues. V lost 1 base, J lost 3 bases, and 10 bases stayed unmatched. In germline, CDR1 is SGHAT, CDR2 FQNNGV. The CDR3 is CASSLGILTTGEETQYF. The DNA for the CDR3 is TGTGCCAGCAGCTTAGGTATACTTACGACAGGGGAAGAGACCCAGTACTTC. Based on the CDR3 plus reference TRBV11-2 and TRBJ2-5, the full variable domain is EAGVAQSPRYKIIEKRQSVAFWCNPISGHATLYWYQQILGQGPKLLIQFQNNGVVDDSQLPKDRFSAERLKGVDSTLKIQPAKLEDSAVYLCASSLGILTTGEETQYFGPGTRLLVL.

The V call is TRBV11-2, the J call TRBJ1-1; weak D call: TRBD1 (6 bases). This CDR3 region has 13 residues. With 2 bases removed from V and 3 bases from J, the gap between germline ends came to 7 bases. Germline CDR1 SGHAT, CDR2 FQNNGV. CDR3 bases: TGTGCCAGCAGCTTAAGACAGGACACTGAAGCTTTCTTT. Protein sequence: CASSLRQDTEAFF.

The V gene is TRBV4-1, the J gene TRBJ2-3; 11 positions match TRBD2. The CDR3 contains 17 residues. V was clipped by 5 bases and J by 3 bases; unmatched bases: 10. Germline V gene lookup returns CDR1 MGHRA and CDR2 YSYEKL. The CDR3 here is CASSSTTSGTGTDTQYF. The CDR3 DNA reads as TGCGCCAGCAGCTCTACGACTAGCGGGACTGGGACAGATACGCAGTATTTT.

This chain links TRBV10-3 with TRBJ1-1; TRBD1 aligns across 10 bases. CDR3 length: 15 residues. Germline CDR1 and CDR2: ENHRY and SYGVKD. J was trimmed by 0 bases and V by 4 bases; bases with no gene match: 2. The chain's CDR3 is CAISVTGGMNTEAFF. In DNA, the CDR3 is TGTGCCATCAGTGTGACAGGGGGCATGAACACTGAAGCTTTCTTT.

The chain couples TRBV18 to TRBJ2-1; weak D call: TRBD1 (6 bases). CDR3 length equals 15 residues. Germline assignment: CDR1 KGHSH and CDR2 LQKENI. V dropped 5 bases and J dropped 5 bases, with 16 bases sitting between them. The CDR3 sequence is CASSELQGQDNEQFF. CDR3 DNA sequence: TGTGCCAGCTCAGAGCTACAGGGCCAGGACAATGAGCAGTTCTTC.

The rearrangement links TRBV7-9 to TRBJ2-3, with 9 bases matching TRBD2. The V gene's germline CDR1 is SEHNR and CDR2 FQNEAQ (reference sequence). The CDR3 contains 17 residues. V gave up 5 bases and J gave up 0 bases; unmatched junction bases: 9. The CDR3 bases are TGTGCCAGCAGCCCCCGTCGGCTAGCGGGAAGCACAGATACGCAGTATTTT. Encoded protein: CASSPRRLAGSTDTQYF.

The chain combines TRBV4-2 with TRBJ1-6, with 10 bases identical to TRBD1. The germline CDR1 and CDR2 sequences are LGHNA and YNFKEQ. The CDR3 has 15 amino acids. With 5 bases clipped from V and 9 bases from J, the junction kept 7 bases outside the gene matches. The CDR3 region is CASSGETGGISPLHF. DNA of the CDR3: TGTGCCAGCAGCGGCGAGACAGGGGGCATTTCACCCCTCCACTTT.

The chain links TRBV5-1 to TRBJ1-3; TRBD1 is a possible D gene (5 bases). In germline, CDR1 is SGHRS, CDR2 YFSETQ. Trimming pared 0 bases from V and 0 bases from J, leaving 10 bases between. The CDR3 runs to 16 residues. CDR3 bases: TGCGCCAGCAGCTTGGTTGACAGATCCTCTGGAAACACCATATATTTT. It codes for CASSLVDRSSGNTIYF. Using reference TRBV5-1 and TRBJ1-3 for the parts outside the CDR3, the full variable domain is KAGVTQTPRYLIKTRGQQVTLSCSPISGHRSVSWYQQTPGQGLQFLFEYFSETQRNKGNFPGRFSGRQFSNSRSEMNVSTLELGDSALYLCASSLVDRSSGNTIYFGEGSWLTVV.

The V and J genes are TRBV5-1 and TRBJ1-5; D unresolved. Germline CDR1 reads SGHRS; CDR2 reads YFSETQ. V was trimmed by 0 bases and J by 8 bases, leaving 9 bases between them. The CDR3 totals 13 residues. The CDR3: CASSLGAREPQHF. CDR3 DNA: TGCGCCAGCAGCTTGGGGGCGAGGGAGCCCCAGCATTTT. The entire variable domain, with the rest obtained from reference TRBV5-1 and TRBJ1-5, is as follows: KAGVTQTPRYLIKTRGQQVTLSCSPISGHRSVSWYQQTPGQGLQFLFEYFSETQRNKGNFPGRFSGRQFSNSRSEMNVSTLELGDSALYLCASSLGAREPQHFGDGTRLSIL.

The rearrangement uses TRBV7-2 and TRBJ2-1; the match to TRBD2 covers 7 bases. The CDR3 is 19 residues long. Germline V lookup: CDR1 SGHTA, CDR2 FQGNSA. The trim removed 6 bases at V and 0 bases at J, leaving 17 bases unmatched. The CDR3 sequence: CASSRFSFRGEISYNEQFF. In DNA form, the CDR3 reads TGTGCCAGCAGTCGTTTTAGTTTTCGGGGGGAAATCTCCTACAATGAGCAGTTCTTC.

V gene TRBV10-1 combines with J gene TRBJ2-1, with D possibly TRBD2 on 8 matching bases. V was cut by 4 bases and J by 10 bases, with 23 bases left in between. The CDR3 totals 16 residues. The germline gives CDR1 WNHNN, CDR2 SYGVQD (reference sequence). The CDR3 reads CASSASYSGTAGEQFF. In nucleotides, the CDR3 is TGCGCCAGCAGTGCATCCTATAGCGGGACAGCGGGGGAGCAGTTCTTC.

The J gene is TRBJ1-6, the V gene TRBV9; D uncertain. Trimming took 0 bases from V and 9 from J, leaving 16 bases between them. Germline loops: CDR1 SGDLS, CDR2 YYNGEE. The CDR3 is made up of 16 amino acids. The CDR3 loop reads CASSVDGEPWVSPLHF. The CDR3 nucleotides are TGTGCCAGCAGCGTAGATGGAGAGCCCTGGGTTTCACCCCTCCACTTT.

This clone has just a few counts. The J gene is TRBJ1-1, the V gene TRBV19; 7 positions agree with TRBD1. CDR1 and CDR2 from the germline V gene are LNHDA and SQIVND (reference sequence). Unmatched junction bases numbered 14, after V lost 4 bases and J lost 3 bases. The CDR3 runs to 17 residues. DNA of the CDR3: TGTGCCAGTAGTACCCCGTCCAGACAGGGTTGGCACACTGAAGCTTTCTTT. Amino acids: CASSTPSRQGWHTEAFF.

The V gene is TRBV4-2, the J gene TRBJ2-5, with TRBD1 identical over 8 bases. Germline CDR1 and CDR2: LGHNA and YNFKEQ. This CDR3 contains 15 residues. The V segment lost 3 bases and the J segment 2 bases; nucleotides outside the gene matches: 5. CDR3 sequence: CASSQGTGPQETQYF. The CDR3 DNA sequence: TGTGCCAGCAGCCAGGGGACAGGCCCTCAAGAGACCCAGTACTTC.

J is TRBJ2-3 and V is TRBV19; 7 nucleotides agree with TRBD2. Germline lookup yields CDR1 LNHDA and CDR2 SQIVND (reference sequence). This CDR3 region has 15 residues. The ends lost 6 bases at V and 2 bases at J; junction bases unmatched: 8. The chain's CDR3 is CASSIRTSFTDTQYF. As DNA, the CDR3 is TGTGCCAGTAGCATAAGGACTAGTTTCACAGATACGCAGTATTTT.

The chain couples TRBV6-1 to TRBJ2-7; D might be TRBD1 (5 bases). Germline V CDR1 and CDR2: MNHNS, SASEGT. With 2 bases removed from V and 5 bases from J, the gap between germline ends came to 13 bases. This CDR3 comprises 14 residues. The DNA of the CDR3 is TGTGCCAGCAGTGAATGGTCCAGGGTAGACGAGCAGTACTTC. It translates to CASSEWSRVDEQYF.

The rearrangement links TRBV5-3 to TRBJ1-1; possible D gene TRBD1, 6 bases. TRBV5-3 is designated an ORF whose function remains uncertain. CDR3 length equals 15 residues. Trimming shortened V by 0 bases and J by 0 bases, and 9 bases separated the two germline ends. CDR3 sequence (DNA): TGTGCCAGAAGCTTGGTTTCAGGGGTGAACACTGAAGCTTTCTTT. Residues: CARSLVSGVNTEAFF.

The chain links TRBV6-1 to TRBJ1-2; 7 bases fit TRBD1. This CDR3 region has 13 residues. Trimming removed 6 bases from V and 6 bases from J; junction bases left unmatched: 7. Germline CDR1 is MNHNS and CDR2 is SASEGT. The CDR3 sequence is CASRVTGTDGYTF. CDR3 DNA sequence: TGTGCCAGCAGGGTGACAGGGACGGATGGCTACACCTTC.